These T cell receptor beta chains were read from a single sample in a study of blood T cell repertoires in COVID-19. TCRdb keeps only in-frame clones here, not all; method: immunoSEQ multiplex PCR. Of tens of thousands of clones detected, just under 90% appear once; the ten largest clones hold 6.5%. What was sequenced was peripheral blood. The receptors shown here come from a woman aged 55-70 years with COVID-19, enrolled during active disease. CDR3s include the opening cysteine and the closing phenylalanine or tryptophan. Fields, in order: J gene, D gene, V gene, clone size, CDR3 DNA, CDR3 protein. The D gene is left open where the match is weak. The listing skips clone size in some rows; elsewhere it reads once, few, many or a size class.

TRBJ2-7,.,TRBV6-5,.,TGTGCCACCCAATATCAATTAGAGAGGGAGCAGTACTTC,CATQYQLEREQYF
TRBJ2-7,.,TRBV19,.,TGTGCCAGTTTCAAAGGGGTGCGCCCCTACGAGCAGTACTTC,CASFKGVRPYEQYF
TRBJ2-3,TRBD2,TRBV10-1,.,TGCGCCAGCCGGGGGGAGTTGACAGATACGCAGTATTTT,CASRGELTDTQYF
TRBJ2-3,TRBD1,TRBV29-1,.,TGCAGCGTTTCCCCGGGACAGGGGTTACCAGATACGCAGTATTTT,CSVSPGQGLPDTQYF
TRBJ2-3,.,TRBV9,.,TGTGCCAGCAGCGGGTGGCAAGATACGCAGTATTTT,CASSGWQDTQYF
TRBJ2-7,TRBD1,TRBV27,few,TGTGCCAGCAGTTTACGGGACAGTACCTACGAGCAGTACTTC,CASSLRDSTYEQYF
TRBJ2-1,TRBD2,TRBV14,.,TGTGCCAGCAGCCCCCATATACCGGGAGGGAGGGCCTCTGAGCAGTTCTTC,CASSPHIPGGRASEQFF
TRBJ1-2,TRBD1,TRBV5-6,.,TGTGCCAGCAGCGCCGGACAGGGTTTCTTGGTTGGCTACACCTTC,CASSAGQGFLVGYTF
TRBJ2-1,.,TRBV6-4,.,TGTGCCAGCAAGGAGACTAGTTTCTTCAATGAGCAGTTCTTC,CASKETSFFNEQFF
TRBJ2-5,TRBD2,TRBV4-1,.,TGCGCCAGCAGCCAAGATTGGGGGGGGTCGGGGAAGACCCAGTACTTC,CASSQDWGGSGKTQYF
TRBJ1-2,.,TRBV11-2,few,TGTGCCAGTCGTCGGTCGTCTGGCTACACCTTC,CASRRSSGYTF
TRBJ2-1,TRBD2,TRBV14,few,TGTGCCAGCAGCCACACTAGCGGGAGGGCCTTTGAGCAGTTCTTC,CASSHTSGRAFEQFF
TRBJ2-3,TRBD1,TRBV5-1,.,TGCGCCAGCAGCACCCAAGGACAGGGTGTCACAGATACGCAGTATTTT,CASSTQGQGVTDTQYF
TRBJ2-3,.,TRBV11-1,.,TGTGCCAGCAGCTTAACGATGCCAGGAGGTACGCAGTATTTT,CASSLTMPGGTQYF
TRBJ2-7,.,TRBV10-1,.,TGCGCCAGCAGTGAGGAATACGGAGCCGAGCAGTACTTC,CASSEEYGAEQYF
TRBJ2-5,TRBD2,TRBV11-2,.,TGTGCCAGCAGCTCAAGTTCTAGCGGGGACCGTCCCTACTTC,CASSSSSSGDRPYF
TRBJ1-4,.,TRBV5-6,.,TGTGCCAGCAGCTTGGATCGCGGCCTAAGGGAAAAACTGTTTTTT,CASSLDRGLREKLFF
TRBJ2-1,TRBD2,TRBV7-8,.,TGTGCCAGCAGCCCCGGGAGGGGGGGGGATTCTAGCGGGAGGTTTTGGCAGAATGAGCAGTTCTTC,CASSPGRGGDSSGRFWQNEQFF
TRBJ2-7,.,TRBV4-2,.,TGTGCCAGCACCCAGGCGGGGGACACCTACGAGCAGTACTTC,CASTQAGDTYEQYF
TRBJ2-1,TRBD2,TRBV15,once,TGTGCCACCAGGGGGACTAGCGGGAGGAATGAGCAGTTCTTC,CATRGTSGRNEQFF
TRBJ1-3,TRBD1,TRBV9,.,TGTGCCAGCAGCGTAGACGCGACAGGGGTAAACACCATATATTTT,CASSVDATGVNTIYF
TRBJ2-7,TRBD1,TRBV30,.,TGTGCCACGGACCGACAGGGATACGAGCAGTACTTC,CATDRQGYEQYF
TRBJ2-7,.,TRBV6-5,.,TGTGCCAGCAGCCAAGACAAGACAGGGCGGGGCGAGCAGTACTTC,CASSQDKTGRGEQYF
TRBJ1-5,.,TRBV7-9,.,TGTGCCAGCAGCTGGGGGGGAAATCAGCCCCAGCATTTT,CASSWGGNQPQHF